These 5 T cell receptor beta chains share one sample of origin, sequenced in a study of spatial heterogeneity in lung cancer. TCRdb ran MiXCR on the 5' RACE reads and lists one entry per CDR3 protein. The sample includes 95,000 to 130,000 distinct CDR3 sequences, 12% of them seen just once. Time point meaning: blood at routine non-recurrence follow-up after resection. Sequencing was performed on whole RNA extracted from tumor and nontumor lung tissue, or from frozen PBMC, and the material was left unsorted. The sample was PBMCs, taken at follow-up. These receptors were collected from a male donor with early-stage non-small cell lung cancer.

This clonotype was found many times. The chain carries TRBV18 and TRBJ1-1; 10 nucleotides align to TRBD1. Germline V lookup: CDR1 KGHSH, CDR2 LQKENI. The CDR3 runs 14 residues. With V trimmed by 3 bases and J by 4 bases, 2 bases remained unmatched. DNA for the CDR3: TGTGCCAGCTCACCCCGGACAGGGGGCACTGAAGCTTTCTTT. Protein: CASSPRTGGTEAFF.

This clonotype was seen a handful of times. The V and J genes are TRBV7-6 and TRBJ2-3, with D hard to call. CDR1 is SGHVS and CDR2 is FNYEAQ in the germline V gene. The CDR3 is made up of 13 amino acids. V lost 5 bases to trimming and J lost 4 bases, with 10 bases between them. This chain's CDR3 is CASSVGRADTQYF. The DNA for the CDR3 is TGTGCCAGCAGCGTGGGCCGCGCAGATACGCAGTATTTT.

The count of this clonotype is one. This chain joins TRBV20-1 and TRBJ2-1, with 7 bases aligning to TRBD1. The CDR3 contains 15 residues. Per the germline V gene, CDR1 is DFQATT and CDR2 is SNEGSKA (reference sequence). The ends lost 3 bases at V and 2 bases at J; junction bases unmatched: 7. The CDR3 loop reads CSASNPGTAYNEQFF. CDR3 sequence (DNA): TGCAGTGCTAGCAATCCCGGGACAGCCTACAATGAGCAGTTCTTC.

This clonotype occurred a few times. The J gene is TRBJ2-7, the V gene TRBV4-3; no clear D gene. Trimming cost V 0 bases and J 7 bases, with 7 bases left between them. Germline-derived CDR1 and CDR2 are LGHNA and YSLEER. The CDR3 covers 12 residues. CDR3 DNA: TGCGCCAGCAGCCAAGATTGGGGAGAGCAGTACTTC. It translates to CASSQDWGEQYF.

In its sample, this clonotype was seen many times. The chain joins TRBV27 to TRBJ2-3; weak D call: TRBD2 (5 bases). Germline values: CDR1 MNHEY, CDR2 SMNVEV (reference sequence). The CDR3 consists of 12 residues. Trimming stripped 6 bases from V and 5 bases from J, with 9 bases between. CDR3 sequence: CASSRGGDTQYF. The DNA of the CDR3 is TGTGCCAGCAGCCGGGGTGGAGATACGCAGTATTTT.